Shown below are 26 T cell receptor beta chains from a single sample sequenced in a study of identical twins. TCRdb redid the calling of the 5' RACE reads with MiXCR, one entry per CDR3 protein. The repertoire includes about 660,000 distinct CDR3 sequences, about 9.4% of them detected once, and approximately 0.89% sits in the top ten. In addition, the sample was reused for a study of yellow fever vaccine responses in identical twins.

Sequencing was carried out using PBMCs. Every receptor here comes from a woman between 18 and 29 years old in good health.

The chain joins TRBV7-2 to TRBJ2-1, with 8 bases aligning to TRBD2. V lost 5 bases, J lost 7 bases, and 7 bases stayed unmatched. The CDR3 runs to 14 residues. Germline values: CDR1 SGHTA, CDR2 FQGNSA. The CDR3 DNA is TGTGCCAGCAGCCGACCGGGGGGGGCGAATGAGCAGTTCTTC. Translated, it gives CASSRPGGANEQFF.

Turning to this clonotype: The junction departs from germline at one end; a sequencing error may be responsible. V is TRBV12-3 or TRBV12-4 and J is TRBJ2-6, with D perhaps TRBD1 (7 bases). The CDR3 has 13 residues. The CDR3 here is CASSAGTAPRPAF. CDR3 DNA: TGTGCCAGCAGTGCGGGGACAGCCCCCCGGCCGGCTTTC.

Only a few counts were recorded for this clonotype. The rearrangement joins TRBV10-3 to TRBJ2-3, with 9 bases aligning to TRBD1. This CDR3 is built from 14 residues. V shed 8 bases and J 5 bases; nucleotides not matched to a gene: 8. Germline assignment: CDR1 ENHRY and CDR2 SYGVKD. This CDR3 is CAIGKQGAQDTQYF. CDR3 bases: TGTGCCATCGGAAAACAGGGGGCTCAAGATACGCAGTATTTT.

In its sample, this clonotype was seen a few times. The chain employs TRBV20-1 and TRBJ2-3; 8 bases line up with TRBD2. Trimming cost V 0 bases and J 8 bases; bases outside gene matches: 13. Germline CDR1 and CDR2: DFQATT and SNEGSKA (reference sequence). The CDR3 is 16 residues long. The CDR3 region has the DNA TGCAGTGCTAGAGATCCGCGGGGACTAGGATCCGTTACGCAGTATTTT. Protein sequence: CSARDPRGLGSVTQYF.

This clonotype was detected only a few times. This chain links TRBV12-3 or TRBV12-4 with TRBJ2-7, with TRBD1 matching 12 bases. This CDR3 comprises 18 residues. The junction had 12 bases not matched to a gene; V was cut back by 6 bases and J by 0 bases. The DNA of the CDR3 is TGTGCCAGCAGCAAGGGGGGACAGGGGGCCCAGAGCTCCTACGAGCAGTACTTC. Its translation is CASSKGGQGAQSSYEQYF.

This clonotype was found a few times. The chain joins TRBV10-3 to TRBJ2-1, with D perhaps matching TRBD1 (6 bases). Germline V gene lookup returns CDR1 ENHRY and CDR2 SYGVKD. The germline V and J ends were trimmed by 4 bases and 5 bases, with 15 bases remaining between them. This CDR3 region has 15 residues. CDR3 residues: CAISASSGQNNEQFF. Here the CDR3 DNA reads TGTGCCATCAGTGCTTCGTCCGGACAGAACAATGAGCAGTTCTTC.

This clonotype was detected only a few times. The chain carries TRBV7-9 and TRBJ2-3, with D possibly being TRBD1 or TRBD2 (6 bases each). V lost 7 bases and J 4 bases, leaving 21 bases between the germline ends. Germline V lookup: CDR1 SEHNR, CDR2 FQNEAQ (reference sequence). The CDR3 spans 16 residues. DNA of the CDR3: TGTGCCAGCATCGACGGCGGGGACACCCTATCAGATACGCAGTATTTT. Its translation is CASIDGGDTLSDTQYF.

This clonotype was observed many times. The chain combines TRBV4-1 with TRBJ2-7; 7 bases align to TRBD2. CDR3 length equals 15 residues. V trimming: 0 bases; J trimming: 4 bases; junction bases outside the gene matches: 6. Looked up from germline, CDR1 is MGHRA and CDR2 is YSYEKL. CDR3 sequence: CASSQDDAGVYEQYF. CDR3 bases: TGCGCCAGCAGCCAAGATGACGCGGGAGTTTACGAGCAGTACTTC.

The genes are TRBV7-9 and TRBJ2-7; TRBD1 aligns across 10 bases. Per the germline V gene, CDR1 is SEHNR and CDR2 is FQNEAQ (reference sequence). Trimming took 5 bases from V and 5 from J; bases not matched to a gene: 9. The CDR3 totals 15 residues. CDR3 DNA sequence: TGTGCCAGCAGCCCCCGAGGGACAGGGGTCCACGAGCAGTACTTC. It translates to CASSPRGTGVHEQYF.

This clonotype showed up many times. CDR3 protein: CASSLNAGANEQYF. For the CDR3, the DNA is TGTGCCAGCAGTTTAAACGCAGGGGCGAACGAGCAGTACTTC. V and J are TRBV12-3 or TRBV12-4 and TRBJ2-7; tentatively, D is TRBD1 (6 bases). Trimming took 2 bases from V and 5 from J, leaving 13 bases between them. This CDR3 has 14 residues.

The V gene is TRBV7-2, the J gene TRBJ2-3, with 15 bases fitting TRBD2. The CDR3 is made up of 17 amino acids. Germline CDR1 reads SGHTA; CDR2 reads FQGNSA. The J segment lost 4 bases and the V segment lost 6 bases, leaving 8 bases of the junction unmatched. CDR3 amino acids: CASSYGTSGGRSDTQYF. CDR3 sequence (DNA): TGTGCCAGCAGTTACGGGACTAGCGGGGGGCGATCAGATACGCAGTATTTT.

This clonotype was detected only a few times. The rearrangement uses TRBV9 and TRBJ2-3, with TRBD2 as a possible D gene (5 bases). The CDR3 is 14 amino acids. V was cut by 0 bases and J by 4 bases, with 9 bases left in between. Germline loops: CDR1 SGDLS, CDR2 YYNGEE. The DNA for the CDR3 is TGTGCCAGCAGCGTAGTAACTAGTTCAGATACGCAGTATTTT. Its protein is CASSVVTSSDTQYF.

Only a few counts were recorded for this clonotype. The chain employs TRBV6-5 and TRBJ1-2; maybe TRBD1 (5 bases). Germline CDR1 reads MNHEY; CDR2 reads SVGAGI. The CDR3 has 17 amino acids. The V end was cut by 0 bases, the J end by 4 bases, with 18 bases between. CDR3 residues: CASSYSIVGGGPYGYTF. Here the CDR3 DNA reads TGTGCCAGCAGTTACTCGATCGTCGGTGGGGGACCCTATGGCTACACCTTC.

This clonotype showed up just a few times. This rearrangement joins TRBV27 to TRBJ2-7; D unclear. V was trimmed by 2 bases and J by 1 base, leaving 9 bases between them. Per the germline V gene, CDR1 is MNHEY and CDR2 is SMNVEV (reference sequence). CDR3 length equals 14 residues. The CDR3 DNA is TGTGCCAGCAGTTTAAACGAGTGGTCCTACGAGCAGTACTTC. This encodes CASSLNEWSYEQYF.

This clonotype was seen more than once but under ten times. This chain joins TRBV7-2 and TRBJ2-7; 9 bases are shared with TRBD1. This CDR3 region has 15 residues. From germline, CDR1 is SGHTA and CDR2 FQGNSA. The trim removed 0 bases at V and 7 bases at J, leaving 7 bases unmatched. CDR3 in amino acids: CASSLATGGAGEQYF. CDR3 nucleotide sequence: TGTGCCAGCAGCTTAGCAACAGGGGGCGCGGGGGAGCAGTACTTC.

The rearrangement uses TRBV5-1 and TRBJ2-7; 7 bases align to TRBD1. This CDR3 is 12 amino acids long. The junction had 1 base not matched to a gene; V was cut back by 1 base and J by 6 bases. CDR1 is SGHRS and CDR2 is YFSETQ in the germline V gene. In DNA, the CDR3 is TGCGCCAGCAGCTTGTGGGACAGCGAGCAGTACTTC. Protein sequence: CASSLWDSEQYF. Filled out from reference TRBV5-1 and TRBJ2-7, the complete variable domain reads KAGVTQTPRYLIKTRGQQVTLSCSPISGHRSVSWYQQTPGQGLQFLFEYFSETQRNKGNFPGRFSGRQFSNSRSEMNVSTLELGDSALYLCASSLWDSEQYFGPGTRLTVT.

V gene TRBV28 combines with J gene TRBJ1-2; D may be TRBD1 (5 bases). V was clipped by 6 bases and J by 7 bases, with 18 bases between them. Germline loops: CDR1 MDHEN, CDR2 SYDVKM. The CDR3 spans 14 residues. The CDR3 spells CASSPGPLLRGYTF. The CDR3 nucleotides read TGTGCCAGCAGCCCGGGACCGCTTCTCCGTGGCTACACCTTC.

Ten or more counts support this clonotype. The J gene is TRBJ2-3, the V gene TRBV29-1, with D perhaps assigned TRBD1 or TRBD2 (5 bases each). CDR1 is SQVTM, CDR2 ANQGSEA, per germline. V gave up 7 bases and J gave up 3 bases, with 14 bases separating them. The CDR3 contains 13 residues. CDR3 coding DNA: TGCAGCGCACCGAGGGACGGAACAGATACGCAGTATTTT. Protein: CSAPRDGTDTQYF.

This clonotype was found many times. This chain connects TRBV12-3 or TRBV12-4 to TRBJ2-7; 7 bases are shared with TRBD1. This CDR3 comprises 14 residues. Germline trimming cut 4 bases from V and 3 bases from J; bases unmatched to any gene: 6. The CDR3 region is CASSSGSGGYEQYF. The CDR3 DNA reads TGTGCCAGCAGTTCAGGTTCAGGGGGCTACGAGCAGTACTTC.

The rearrangement uses TRBV5-5 and TRBJ2-1, with 8 bases aligning to TRBD2. Losses at the gene ends were 4 bases for V and 7 bases for J; bases not matched to a gene: 10. CDR1 and CDR2 from the germline V gene are SGHKS and YYEKEE (reference sequence). The CDR3 is 15 residues long. CDR3: CASSLSGGLTNEQFF. The CDR3 coding sequence is TGTGCCAGCAGCCTAAGCGGGGGATTGACAAATGAGCAGTTCTTC.

The chain couples TRBV9 to TRBJ1-5, with unresolved D. The CDR3 totals 17 residues. V lost 0 bases and J lost 0, with 13 bases in between. Germline CDR1 is SGDLS and CDR2 is YYNGEE. The CDR3 here is CASSVVSETYSNQPQHF. The CDR3, as DNA: TGTGCCAGCAGCGTAGTATCCGAGACCTATAGCAATCAGCCCCAGCATTTT.

This clonotype was detected a few times. The genes are TRBV5-1 and TRBJ1-6; TRBD1 aligns across 10 bases. In germline, CDR1 is SGHRS, CDR2 YFSETQ. V trimming: 4 bases; J trimming: 10 bases; junction bases outside the gene matches: 11. The CDR3 is 16 amino acids. The CDR3 sequence is CASSPLTDRGRSPLHF. The CDR3 bases are TGCGCCAGCAGCCCTCTGACTGACAGGGGGCGATCACCCCTCCACTTT.

V usage is TRBV23-1 and J usage is TRBJ2-5; tentatively, D is TRBD1 (6 bases). TRBV23-1 is labeled an ORF, and its function is uncertain. This CDR3 spans 15 amino acids. V lost 6 bases and J lost 4, with 18 bases in between. CDR3 sequence (DNA): TGCGCCAGCAGATCAGGGGAGAATTTTACAGAGACCCAGTACTTC. Translated, it gives CASRSGENFTETQYF.

Written as DNA, the CDR3 is TGCGCCAGCAGCCCAGAAGGGACAGGGATCTCCTACGAGCAGTACTTC. Translating it yields CASSPEGTGISYEQYF. This chain uses TRBV5-1 with TRBJ2-7, with 9 bases aligning to TRBD1. The CDR3 contains 16 residues. The ends lost 4 bases at V and 0 bases at J; junction bases unmatched: 8. CDR1 and CDR2 from the germline V gene are SGHRS and YFSETQ.

This clonotype appeared a few times. The rearrangement uses TRBV20-1 and TRBJ2-1, with TRBD1 matching 10 bases. The CDR3 has 16 amino acids. V lost 0 bases, J lost 2 bases, and 4 bases stayed unmatched. Germline CDR1 DFQATT, CDR2 SNEGSKA (reference sequence). CDR3 region: CSARDPGTGAYNEQFF. The CDR3 DNA reads TGCAGTGCTAGAGATCCAGGGACAGGGGCCTACAATGAGCAGTTCTTC.

V usage is TRBV15 and J usage is TRBJ2-1; D could derive from TRBD1 or TRBD2 (5 bases each). CDR3 length: 17 amino acids. Germline CDR1 and CDR2: LNHNV and YYDKDF (reference sequence). Between the trimmed V and J ends, which lost 0 bases and 3 bases, there was a span of 15 bases. Written as DNA, the CDR3 is TGTGCCACCAGCAGAGATTTCGGGATCAGGGACTACAATGAGCAGTTCTTC. This sequence encodes CATSRDFGIRDYNEQFF.